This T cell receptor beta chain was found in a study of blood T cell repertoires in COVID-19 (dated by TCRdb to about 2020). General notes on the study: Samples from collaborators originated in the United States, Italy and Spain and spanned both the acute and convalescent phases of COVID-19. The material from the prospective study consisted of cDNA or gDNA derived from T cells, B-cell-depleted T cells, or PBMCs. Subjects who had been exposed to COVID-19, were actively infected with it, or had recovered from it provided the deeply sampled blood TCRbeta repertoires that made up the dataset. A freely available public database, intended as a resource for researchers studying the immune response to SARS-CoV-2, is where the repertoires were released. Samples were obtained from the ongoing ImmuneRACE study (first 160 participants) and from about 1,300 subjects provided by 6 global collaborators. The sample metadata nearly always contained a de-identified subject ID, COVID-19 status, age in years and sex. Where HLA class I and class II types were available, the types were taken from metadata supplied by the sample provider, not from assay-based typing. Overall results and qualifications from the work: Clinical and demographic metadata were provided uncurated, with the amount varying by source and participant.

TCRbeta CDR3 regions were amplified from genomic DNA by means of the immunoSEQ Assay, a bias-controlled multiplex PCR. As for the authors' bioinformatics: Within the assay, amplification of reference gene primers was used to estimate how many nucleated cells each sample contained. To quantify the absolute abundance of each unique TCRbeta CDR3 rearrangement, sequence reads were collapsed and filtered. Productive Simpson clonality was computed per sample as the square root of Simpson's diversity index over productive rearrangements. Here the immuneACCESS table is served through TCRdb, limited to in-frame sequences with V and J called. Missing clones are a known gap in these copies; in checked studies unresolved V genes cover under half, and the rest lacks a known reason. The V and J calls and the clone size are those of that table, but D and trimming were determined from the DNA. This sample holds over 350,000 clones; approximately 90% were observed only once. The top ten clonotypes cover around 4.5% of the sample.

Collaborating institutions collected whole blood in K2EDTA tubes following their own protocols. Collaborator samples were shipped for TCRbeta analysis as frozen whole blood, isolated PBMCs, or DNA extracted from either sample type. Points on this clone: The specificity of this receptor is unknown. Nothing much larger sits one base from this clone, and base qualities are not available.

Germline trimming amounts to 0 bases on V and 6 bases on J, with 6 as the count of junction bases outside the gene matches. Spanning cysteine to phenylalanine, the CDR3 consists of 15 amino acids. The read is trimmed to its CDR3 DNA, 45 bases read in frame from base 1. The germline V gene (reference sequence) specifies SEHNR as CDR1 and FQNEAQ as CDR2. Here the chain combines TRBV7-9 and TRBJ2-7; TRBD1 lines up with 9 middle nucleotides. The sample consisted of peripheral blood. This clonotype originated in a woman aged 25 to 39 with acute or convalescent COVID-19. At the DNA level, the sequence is TGTGCCAGCAGCTTAGCCGGACAGGGGTTGGGCGAGCAGTACTTC. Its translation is CASSLAGQGLGEQYF. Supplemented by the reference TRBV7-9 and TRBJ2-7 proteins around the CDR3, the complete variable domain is DTGVSQNPRHKITKRGQNVTFRCDPISEHNRLYWYRQTLGQGPEFLTYFQNEAQLEKSRLLSDRFSAERPKGSFSTLEIQRTEQGDSAMYLCASSLAGQGLGEQYFGPGTRLTVT.